Only a few counts were recorded for the clone carrying this TCR beta chain. Its cognate antigen is unknown. These data originate in a study of T-cell memory formation after mild COVID-19. About the research overall: Largely donor-specific sequence clusters came from two donors. Study outcomes and limitations: Nothing showed for sure that second-wave clones peaking on day 37 were SARS-CoV-2 specific. Chiefly within CM and EM were the contracting CD4+ clones; CD8+ ones were within EMRA. There were some responding clones in pre-infection memory, which suggested that cross-reactive memory had joined.

Each CDR3 protein gets one entry after TCRdb re-called the 5' RACE reads with MiXCR. This sample yields some 310,000 distinct CDR3 sequences, of which 20% to 25% are seen a single time; around a fifth belongs to the top ten. The CDR3 consists of 15 residues. The trim removed 1 base at V and 4 bases at J, leaving 6 bases unmatched. In germline, CDR1 is MGHRA, CDR2 YSYEKL. This TCR was sampled from a young man who had mild COVID-19 (a few samples of this study predate the infection). Cell type and time point are not known. The chain is built from TRBV4-1 and TRBJ2-5; 7 bases agree with TRBD1. Sequenced input: PBMCs or a T cell subset sorted from them (not recorded which). DNA for the CDR3: TGCGCCAGCAGCCAAGTTAAGGGGGCGCGAGAGACCCAGTACTTC. It is translated as CASSQVKGARETQYF.